This T cell receptor (beta chain) was found in a study of blood T cell repertoires in COVID-19. CDR1 and CDR2 (germline): MNHEY, SVGEGT. The CDR3 is 15 amino acids. Trimming cost V 2 bases and J 0 bases, with 11 bases left between them. In the authors' workflow: Amplification of reference gene primers provided the estimated nucleated cell counts. The method was immunoSEQ multiplex PCR; TCRdb's version includes in-frame clones alone and lacks a portion of them. V and J calls and clone size come straight from that table; D and trimming were deduced from the DNA. The repertoire holds nearly 200,000 clones, approximately 84% seen once, with 5.1% in the top ten. This clone is a singleton in its sample.

The chain combines TRBV6-2 or TRBV6-3 with TRBJ2-7, with D possibly being TRBD2 (6 bases). The sequence was obtained from a woman in her 70s with active or convalescent COVID-19. What was sequenced was peripheral blood. The CDR3, as DNA: TGTGCCAGCAGTTACGGCCGGGAGAGCTCCTACGAGCAGTACTTC. As protein: CASSYGRESSYEQYF.